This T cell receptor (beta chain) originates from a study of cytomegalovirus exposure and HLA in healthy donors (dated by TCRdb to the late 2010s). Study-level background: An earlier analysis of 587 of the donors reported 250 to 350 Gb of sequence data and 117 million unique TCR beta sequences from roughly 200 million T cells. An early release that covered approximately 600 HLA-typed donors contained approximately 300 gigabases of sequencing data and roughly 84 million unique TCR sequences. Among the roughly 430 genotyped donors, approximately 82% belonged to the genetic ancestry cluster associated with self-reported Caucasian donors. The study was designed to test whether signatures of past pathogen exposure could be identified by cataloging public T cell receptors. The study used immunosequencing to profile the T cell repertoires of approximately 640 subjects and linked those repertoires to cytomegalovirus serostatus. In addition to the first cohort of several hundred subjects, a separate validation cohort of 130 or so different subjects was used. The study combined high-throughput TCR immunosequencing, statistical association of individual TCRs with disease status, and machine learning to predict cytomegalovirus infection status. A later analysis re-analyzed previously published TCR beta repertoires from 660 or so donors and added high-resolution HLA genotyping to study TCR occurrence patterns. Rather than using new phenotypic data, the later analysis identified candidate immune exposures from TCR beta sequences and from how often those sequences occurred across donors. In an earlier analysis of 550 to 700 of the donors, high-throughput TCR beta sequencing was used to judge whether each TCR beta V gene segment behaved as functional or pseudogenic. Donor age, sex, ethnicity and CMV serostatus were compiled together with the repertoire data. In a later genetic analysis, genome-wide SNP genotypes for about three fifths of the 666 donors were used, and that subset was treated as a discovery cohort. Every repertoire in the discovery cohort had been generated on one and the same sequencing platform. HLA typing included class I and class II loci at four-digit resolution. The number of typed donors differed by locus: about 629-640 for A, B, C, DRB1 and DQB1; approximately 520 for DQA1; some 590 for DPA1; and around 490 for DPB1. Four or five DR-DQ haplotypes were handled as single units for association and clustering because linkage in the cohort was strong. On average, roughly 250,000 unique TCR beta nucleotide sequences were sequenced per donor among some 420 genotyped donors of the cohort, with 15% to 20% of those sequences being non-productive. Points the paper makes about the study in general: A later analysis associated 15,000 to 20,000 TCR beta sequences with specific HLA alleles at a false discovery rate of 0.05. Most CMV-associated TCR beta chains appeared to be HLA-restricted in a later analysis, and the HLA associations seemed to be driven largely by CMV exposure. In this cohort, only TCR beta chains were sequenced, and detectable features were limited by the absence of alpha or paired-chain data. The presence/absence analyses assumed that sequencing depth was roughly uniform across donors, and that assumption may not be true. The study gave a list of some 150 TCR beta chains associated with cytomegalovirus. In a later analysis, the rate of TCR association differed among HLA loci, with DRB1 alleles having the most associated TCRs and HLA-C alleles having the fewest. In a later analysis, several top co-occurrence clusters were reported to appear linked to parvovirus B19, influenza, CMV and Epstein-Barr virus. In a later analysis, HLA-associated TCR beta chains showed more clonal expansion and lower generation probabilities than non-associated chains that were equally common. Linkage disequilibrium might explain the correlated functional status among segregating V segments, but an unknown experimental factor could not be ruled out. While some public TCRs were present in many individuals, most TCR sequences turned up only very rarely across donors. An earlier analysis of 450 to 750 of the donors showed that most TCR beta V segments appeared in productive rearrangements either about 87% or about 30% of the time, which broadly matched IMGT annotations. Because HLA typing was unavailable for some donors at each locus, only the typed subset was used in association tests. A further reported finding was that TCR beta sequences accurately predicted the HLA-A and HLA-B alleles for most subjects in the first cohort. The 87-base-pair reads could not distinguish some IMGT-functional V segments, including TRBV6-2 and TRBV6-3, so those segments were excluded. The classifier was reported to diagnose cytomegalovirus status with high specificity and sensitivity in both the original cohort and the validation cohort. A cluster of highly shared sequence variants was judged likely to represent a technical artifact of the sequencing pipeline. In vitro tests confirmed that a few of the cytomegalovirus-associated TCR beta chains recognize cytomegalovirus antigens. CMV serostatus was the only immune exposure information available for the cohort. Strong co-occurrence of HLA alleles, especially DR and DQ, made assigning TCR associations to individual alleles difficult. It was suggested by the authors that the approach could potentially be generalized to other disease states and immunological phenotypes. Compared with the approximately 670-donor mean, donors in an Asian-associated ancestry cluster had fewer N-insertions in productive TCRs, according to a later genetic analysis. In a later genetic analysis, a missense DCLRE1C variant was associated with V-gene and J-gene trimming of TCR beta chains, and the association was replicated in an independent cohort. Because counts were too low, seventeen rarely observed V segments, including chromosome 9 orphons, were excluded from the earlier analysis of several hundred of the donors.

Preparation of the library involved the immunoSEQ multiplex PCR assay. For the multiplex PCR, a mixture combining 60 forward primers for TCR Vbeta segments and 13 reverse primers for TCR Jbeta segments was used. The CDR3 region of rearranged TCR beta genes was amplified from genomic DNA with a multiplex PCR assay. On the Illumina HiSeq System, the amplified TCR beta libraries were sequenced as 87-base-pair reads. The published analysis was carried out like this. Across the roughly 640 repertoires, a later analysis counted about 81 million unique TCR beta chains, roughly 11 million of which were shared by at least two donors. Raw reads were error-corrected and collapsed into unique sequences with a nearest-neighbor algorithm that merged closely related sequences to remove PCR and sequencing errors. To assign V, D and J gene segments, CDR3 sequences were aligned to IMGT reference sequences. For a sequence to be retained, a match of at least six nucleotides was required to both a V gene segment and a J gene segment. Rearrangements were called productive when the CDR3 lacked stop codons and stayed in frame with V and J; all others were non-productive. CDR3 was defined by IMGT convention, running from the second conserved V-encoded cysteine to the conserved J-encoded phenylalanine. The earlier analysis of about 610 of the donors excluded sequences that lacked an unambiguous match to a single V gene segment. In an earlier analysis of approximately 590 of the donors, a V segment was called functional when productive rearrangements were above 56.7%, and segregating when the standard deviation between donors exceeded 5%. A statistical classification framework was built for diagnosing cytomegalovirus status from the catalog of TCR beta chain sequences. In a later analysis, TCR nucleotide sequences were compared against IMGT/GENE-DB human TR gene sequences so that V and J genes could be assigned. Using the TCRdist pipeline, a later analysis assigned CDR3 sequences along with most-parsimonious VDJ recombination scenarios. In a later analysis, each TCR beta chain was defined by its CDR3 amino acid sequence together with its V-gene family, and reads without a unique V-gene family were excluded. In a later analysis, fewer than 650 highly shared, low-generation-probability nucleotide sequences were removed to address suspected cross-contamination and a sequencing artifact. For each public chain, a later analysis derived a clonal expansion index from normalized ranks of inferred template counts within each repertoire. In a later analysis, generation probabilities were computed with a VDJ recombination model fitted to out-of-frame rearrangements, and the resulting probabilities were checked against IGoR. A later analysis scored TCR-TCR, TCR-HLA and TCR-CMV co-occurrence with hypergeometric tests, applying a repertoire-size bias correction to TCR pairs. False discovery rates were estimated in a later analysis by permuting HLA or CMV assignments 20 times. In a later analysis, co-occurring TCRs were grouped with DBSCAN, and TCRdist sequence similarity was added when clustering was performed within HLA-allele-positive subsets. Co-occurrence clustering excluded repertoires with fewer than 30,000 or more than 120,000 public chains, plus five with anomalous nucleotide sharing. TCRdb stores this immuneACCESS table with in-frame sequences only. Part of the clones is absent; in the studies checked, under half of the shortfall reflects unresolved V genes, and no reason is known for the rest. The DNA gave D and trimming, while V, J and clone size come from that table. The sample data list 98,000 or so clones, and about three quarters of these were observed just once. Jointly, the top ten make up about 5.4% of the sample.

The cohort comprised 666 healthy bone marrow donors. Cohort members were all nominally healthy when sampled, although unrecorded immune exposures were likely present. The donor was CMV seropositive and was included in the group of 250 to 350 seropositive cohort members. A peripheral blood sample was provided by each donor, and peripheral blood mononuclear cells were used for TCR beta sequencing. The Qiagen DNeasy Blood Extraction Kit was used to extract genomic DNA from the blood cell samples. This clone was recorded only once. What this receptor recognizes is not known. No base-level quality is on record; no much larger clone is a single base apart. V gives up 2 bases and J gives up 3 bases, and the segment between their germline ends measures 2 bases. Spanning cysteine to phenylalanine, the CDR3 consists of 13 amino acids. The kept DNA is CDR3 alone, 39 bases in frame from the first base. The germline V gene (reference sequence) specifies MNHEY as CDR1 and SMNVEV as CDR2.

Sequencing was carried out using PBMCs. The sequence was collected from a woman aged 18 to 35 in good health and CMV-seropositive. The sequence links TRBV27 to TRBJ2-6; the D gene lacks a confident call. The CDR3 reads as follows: CASSLLGANVLTF. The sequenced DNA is TGTGCCAGCAGTTTACTTGGGGCCAACGTCCTGACTTTC.